These 16 T cell receptor beta chains share one sample of origin, sequenced in a study of cytomegalovirus exposure and HLA in healthy donors. Amplification used 60 Vbeta primers and 13 Jbeta primers. Method: immunoSEQ multiplex PCR; TCRdb's copy keeps in-frame clones and lacks some. The sample has some 130,000 clones, 76% seen once; the top ten hold about 3.1%. The sequencing input was PBMCs. The receptors shown here come from a man aged 35 to 55 in good health and CMV-seronegative.

The chain joins TRBV19 to TRBJ2-5; TRBD2 matches 8 bases. CDR1 and CDR2 (germline): LNHDA, SQIVND (reference sequence). J was trimmed by 7 bases and V by 5 bases; bases with no gene match: 3. This CDR3 region has 12 residues. As DNA, the CDR3 is TGTGCCAGTAGTCGGGGACTAGGGACCCAGTACTTC. Residues: CASSRGLGTQYF.

CDR3 in DNA: TGTGCCAGCAGCTACGGACCACGTTGGGGACATAACACCGGGGAGCTGTTTTTT. This encodes CASSYGPRWGHNTGELFF. The V gene is TRBV7-9, the J gene TRBJ2-2; D may be TRBD1 (6 bases). This CDR3 region has 18 residues. The germline V and J ends were trimmed by 4 bases and 2 bases, with 20 bases remaining between them. Germline lookup yields CDR1 SEHNR and CDR2 FQNEAQ (reference sequence). Full variable domain (outside the CDR3, taken from reference TRBV7-9 and TRBJ2-2): DTGVSQNPRHKITKRGQNVTFRCDPISEHNRLYWYRQTLGQGPEFLTYFQNEAQLEKSRLLSDRFSAERPKGSFSTLEIQRTEQGDSAMYLCASSYGPRWGHNTGELFFGEGSRLTVL.

The CDR3 spells CASSLSEAVEQYF. As DNA, the CDR3 is TGTGCCAGCAGCTTATCAGAGGCAGTCGAGCAGTACTTC. This chain links TRBV11-1 with TRBJ2-7; D unclear. This CDR3 has 13 residues. Germline CDR1 and CDR2: SGHAT and FQDESV (reference sequence). Trimming took off 2 bases at V and 6 bases at J, with 11 bases between the two ends. Full variable domain (rest looked up from reference TRBV11-1 and TRBJ2-7): EAEVAQSPRYKITEKSQAVAFWCDPISGHATLYWYRQILGQGPELLVQFQDESVVDDSQLPKDRFSAERLKGVDSTLKIQPAELGDSAMYLCASSLSEAVEQYFGPGTRLTVT.

This rearrangement joins TRBV5-6 to TRBJ1-1; a possible D gene is TRBD1 (5 bases). Trimming removed 0 bases from V and 0 bases from J, with 12 bases in between. This CDR3 spans 16 amino acids. CDR1 is SGHDT and CDR2 is YYEEEE in the germline V gene. CDR3 loop: CASSLGVRGLNTEAFF. DNA of the CDR3: TGTGCCAGCAGCTTGGGTGTTAGGGGCTTGAACACTGAAGCTTTCTTT.

This clone has only one observation. This chain joins TRBV9 and TRBJ2-1, with 8 bases matching TRBD2. CDR1 and CDR2 (germline): SGDLS, YYNGEE. The J segment lost 3 bases and the V segment lost 4 bases, leaving 9 bases of the junction unmatched. The CDR3 is made up of 16 amino acids. CDR3: CASSPQTSAYYNEQFF. CDR3 nucleotide sequence: TGTGCCAGCAGCCCCCAGACTAGCGCATACTACAATGAGCAGTTCTTC.

This clone was observed many times. The V gene is TRBV7-9, the J gene TRBJ2-7; 9 bases are a match to TRBD1. Germline CDR1 reads SEHNR; CDR2 reads FQNEAQ (reference sequence). V gave up 5 bases and J gave up 3 bases; unmatched junction bases: 8. The CDR3 has 15 amino acids. The CDR3 DNA follows: TGTGCCAGCAGCGAATCCGGGACAGGGTTCTACGAGCAGTACTTC. It yields the protein CASSESGTGFYEQYF.

This chain joins TRBV29-1 and TRBJ2-1; 10 positions agree with TRBD2. The germline CDR1 and CDR2 sequences are SQVTM and ANQGSEA. The CDR3 spans 14 residues. After removal of 2 bases from V and 6 bases from J, the junction contained 4 bases not matched to a gene. CDR3 DNA: TGCAGCGTTGAACTGAGCGGGGGGGGCAATGAGCAGTTCTTC. The encoded protein is CSVELSGGGNEQFF.

This clone occurred a few times. The chain links TRBV5-6 to TRBJ1-2; 8 bases are shared with TRBD1. This CDR3 is 14 amino acids long. V lost 4 bases and J lost 6; bases outside the gene matches: 8. From germline, CDR1 is SGHDT and CDR2 YYEEEE. CDR3 sequence reads: CASSNRDRSNGYTF. The CDR3 coding sequence is TGTGCCAGCAGCAACCGGGACAGGAGTAATGGCTACACCTTC.

The chain links TRBV5-4 to TRBJ2-3, with 14 bases lining up with TRBD2. Germline CDR1 is SGHNT and CDR2 is YYREEE (reference sequence). CDR3 size: 17 residues. Trimming at V came to 3 bases and at J to 2 bases, leaving 5 bases not matched to a gene. The CDR3 is CASSSGLAGGLTDTQYF. The CDR3 coding sequence is TGTGCCAGCAGCTCAGGACTAGCGGGGGGACTCACAGATACGCAGTATTTT.

This rearrangement joins TRBV18 to TRBJ1-1; no clear D gene. The germline gives CDR1 KGHSH, CDR2 LQKENI. V lost 6 bases to trimming and J lost 5 bases, with 13 bases between them. The CDR3 extends over 13 amino acids. CDR3 nucleotide sequence: TGTGCCAGCTCCCCCGGACGGGGAACTGAAGCTTTCTTT. Amino acids: CASSPGRGTEAFF. Using reference TRBV18 and TRBJ1-1 for the parts outside the CDR3, the full variable domain is NAGVMQNPRHLVRRRGQEARLRCSPMKGHSHVYWYRQLPEEGLKFMVYLQKENIIDESGMPKERFSAEFPKEGPSILRIQQVVRGDSAAYFCASSPGRGTEAFFGQGTRLTVV.

V gene TRBV5-1 combines with J gene TRBJ2-7; 7 bases map to TRBD1. This CDR3 is built from 17 residues. J was trimmed by 0 bases and V by 5 bases; bases with no gene match: 14. The V gene's germline CDR1 is SGHRS and CDR2 YFSETQ. DNA for the CDR3: TGCGCCAGCAGTGCCAAGAGGGACAGCGCAAGCTCCTACGAGCAGTACTTC. Its protein product is CASSAKRDSASSYEQYF.

The chain employs TRBV2 and TRBJ1-1; TRBD1 is a possible D gene (5 bases). Germline V gives CDR1 SNHLY, CDR2 FYNNEI. This CDR3 has 13 amino acids. Here the CDR3 reads CAITADMNTEAFF. DNA for the CDR3: TGTGCGATCACGGCGGACATGAACACTGAAGCTTTCTTT. Using reference TRBV2 and TRBJ1-1 for the parts outside the CDR3, the full variable domain is EPEVTQTPSHQVTQMGQEVILRCVPISNHLYFYWYRQILGQKVEFLVSFYNNEISEKSEIFDDQFSVERPDGSNFTLKIRSTKLEDSAMYFCAITADMNTEAFFGQGTRLTVV.

The chain joins TRBV10-3 to TRBJ2-3, with TRBD2 matching over 13 bases. The CDR3 contains 17 residues. The germline V gene has CDR1 ENHRY and CDR2 SYGVKD. V was clipped by 4 bases and J by 4 bases; unmatched bases: 8. Here the CDR3 reads CAISALRTSGSSDTQYF. The CDR3 DNA reads as TGTGCCATCAGTGCACTTAGGACTAGCGGGAGTTCAGATACGCAGTATTTT.

The rearrangement uses TRBV11-3 and TRBJ1-6, with D perhaps matching TRBD1 (6 bases). The CDR3 extends over 15 amino acids. The V and J ends lost 0 bases and 8 bases respectively, with 11 bases between them. Germline V gives CDR1 SGHNT, CDR2 YENEEA. CDR3 bases: TGTGCCAGCAGCTTAGATGGACAGTCTCATTCACCCCTCCACTTT. It codes for CASSLDGQSHSPLHF.

There are a few counts of this clone. V and J are TRBV30 and TRBJ2-1, with 11 bases identical to TRBD2. This CDR3 is 14 amino acids long. Trimming at V came to 2 bases and at J to 8 bases, leaving 5 bases not matched to a gene. Germline V CDR1 and CDR2: GTSNPN, SVGIG (reference sequence). The DNA for the CDR3 is TGTGCCTGGAGTACGGGACTAGCGGTGCATGAGCAGTTCTTC. It encodes CAWSTGLAVHEQFF.

This clone was picked up a small number of times. The chain has TRBV9 and TRBJ2-7, with TRBD2 identical over 13 bases. This CDR3 has 15 residues. CDR1 is SGDLS, CDR2 YYNGEE, per germline. J gave up 7 bases and V 3 bases, and 7 bases lay outside the gene matches. The CDR3 sequence: CASSAGTSGTWEQYF. CDR3 DNA sequence: TGTGCCAGCAGCGCTGGGACTAGCGGGACGTGGGAGCAGTACTTC.